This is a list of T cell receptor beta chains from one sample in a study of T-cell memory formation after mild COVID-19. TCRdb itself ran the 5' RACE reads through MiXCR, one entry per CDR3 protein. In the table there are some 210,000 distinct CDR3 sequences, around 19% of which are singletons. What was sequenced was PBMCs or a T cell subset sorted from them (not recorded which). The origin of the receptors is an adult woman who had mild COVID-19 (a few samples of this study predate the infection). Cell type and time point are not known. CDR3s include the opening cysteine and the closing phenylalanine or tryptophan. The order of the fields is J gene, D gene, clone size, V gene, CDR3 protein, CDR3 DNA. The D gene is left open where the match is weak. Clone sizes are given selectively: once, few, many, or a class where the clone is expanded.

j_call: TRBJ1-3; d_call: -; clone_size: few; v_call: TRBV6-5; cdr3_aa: CASSYSFSGNTIYF; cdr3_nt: TGTGCCAGCAGTTACTCCTTCTCTGGAAACACCATATATTTT
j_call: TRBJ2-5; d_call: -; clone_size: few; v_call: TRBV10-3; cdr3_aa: CAISPRGDQETQYF; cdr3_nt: TGTGCCATCAGTCCCCGAGGGGACCAAGAGACCCAGTACTTC
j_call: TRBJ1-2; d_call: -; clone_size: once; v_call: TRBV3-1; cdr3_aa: CASSPIGNPYGYTF; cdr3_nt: TGTGCCAGCAGCCCAATCGGGAATCCCTATGGCTACACCTTC
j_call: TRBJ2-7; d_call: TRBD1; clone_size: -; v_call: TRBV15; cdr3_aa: CATSSPGTGRWYEQYF; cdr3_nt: TGTGCCACCAGCAGCCCCGGGACAGGGAGGTGGTACGAGCAGTACTTC
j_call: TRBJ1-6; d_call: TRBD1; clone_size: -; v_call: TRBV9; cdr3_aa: CASSVGTGFNSPLHF; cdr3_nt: TGTGCCAGCAGCGTAGGGACAGGGTTCAATTCACCCCTCCACTTT
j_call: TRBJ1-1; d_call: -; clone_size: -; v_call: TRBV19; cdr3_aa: CASSTIGGAEAFF; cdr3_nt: TGTGCCAGTAGTACAATTGGAGGTGCTGAAGCTTTCTTT
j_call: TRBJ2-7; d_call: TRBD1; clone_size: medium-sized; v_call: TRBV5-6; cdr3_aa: CASSFLGTGGSYEQYF; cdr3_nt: TGTGCCAGCAGCTTCCTAGGGACAGGGGGCTCCTACGAGCAGTACTTC
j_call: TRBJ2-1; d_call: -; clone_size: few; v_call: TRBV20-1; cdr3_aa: CSARIGPHDNEQFF; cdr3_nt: TGCAGTGCTAGGATTGGGCCTCACGACAATGAGCAGTTCTTC
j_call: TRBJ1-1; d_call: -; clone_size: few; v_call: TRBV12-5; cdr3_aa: CASGLVVGGGMNTEAFF; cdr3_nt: TGTGCTAGTGGTTTGGTTGTAGGAGGGGGAATGAACACTGAAGCTTTCTTT
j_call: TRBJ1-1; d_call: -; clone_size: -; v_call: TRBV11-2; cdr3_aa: CASSASRRGNTGAFF; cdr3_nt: TGTGCCAGCAGCGCGAGCCGACGGGGGAACACTGGAGCTTTCTTT
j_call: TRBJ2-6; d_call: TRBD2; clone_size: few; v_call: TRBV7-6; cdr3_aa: CASSLGRGVASSGANVLTF; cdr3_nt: TGTGCCAGCAGCTTAGGCCGGGGGGTGGCTTCCTCTGGGGCCAACGTCCTGACTTTC
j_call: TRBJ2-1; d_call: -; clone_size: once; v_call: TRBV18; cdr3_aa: CASSPPEQGNEQFF; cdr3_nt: TGTGCCAGCTCACCACCGGAGCAGGGGAATGAGCAGTTCTTC
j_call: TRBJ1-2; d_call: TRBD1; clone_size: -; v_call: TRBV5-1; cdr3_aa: CASSPGQGVFYGYTF; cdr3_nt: TGCGCCAGCAGCCCGGGACAGGGTGTCTTCTATGGCTACACCTTC
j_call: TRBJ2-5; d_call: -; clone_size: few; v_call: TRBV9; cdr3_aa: CASNSQGLAGSTLGETQYF; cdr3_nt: TGTGCCAGCAACTCCCAGGGACTGGCGGGGTCCACCCTGGGAGAGACCCAGTACTTC
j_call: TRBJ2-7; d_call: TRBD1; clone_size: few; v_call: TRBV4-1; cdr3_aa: CASSQETGAPYEQYF; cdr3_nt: TGCGCCAGCAGCCAGGAGACAGGGGCACCCTACGAGCAGTACTTC
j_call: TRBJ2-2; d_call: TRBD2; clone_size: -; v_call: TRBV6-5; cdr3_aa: CASKGGAGRPNTGELFF; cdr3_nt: TGTGCCAGCAAAGGAGGAGCGGGGAGACCGAACACCGGGGAGCTGTTTTTT
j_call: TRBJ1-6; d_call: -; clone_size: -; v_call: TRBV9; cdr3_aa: CASSVGGRDNSPLHF; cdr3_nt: TGTGCCAGCAGCGTAGGCGGGAGGGATAATTCACCCCTCCACTTT
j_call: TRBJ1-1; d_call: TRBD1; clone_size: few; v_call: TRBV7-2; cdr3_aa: CASSPGTGKGTEAFF; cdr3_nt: TGTGCCAGCAGCCCCGGGACAGGGAAAGGCACTGAAGCTTTCTTT
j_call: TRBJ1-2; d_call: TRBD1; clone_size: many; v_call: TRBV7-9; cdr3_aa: CASSLPGQGNYGYTF; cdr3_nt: TGTGCCAGCAGCTTGCCGGGACAGGGGAACTATGGCTACACCTTC
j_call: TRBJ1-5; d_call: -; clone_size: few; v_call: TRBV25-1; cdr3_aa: CASSDRSQPQHF; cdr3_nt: TGTGCCAGCAGTGATAGGTCCCAGCCCCAGCATTTT
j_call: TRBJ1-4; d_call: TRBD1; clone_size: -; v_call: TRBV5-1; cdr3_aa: CASSLTSGTANEKLFF; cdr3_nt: TGCGCCAGCAGCTTGACCTCCGGGACAGCTAATGAAAAACTGTTTTTT
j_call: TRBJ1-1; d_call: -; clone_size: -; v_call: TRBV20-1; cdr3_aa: CSARDLGRNTEAFF; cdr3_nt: TGCAGTGCTAGAGATCTTGGCAGGAATACTGAAGCTTTCTTT
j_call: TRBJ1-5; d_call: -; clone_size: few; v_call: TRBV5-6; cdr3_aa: CASSRRTANQPQHF; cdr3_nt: TGTGCCAGCAGCCGTCGGACAGCTAATCAGCCCCAGCATTTT
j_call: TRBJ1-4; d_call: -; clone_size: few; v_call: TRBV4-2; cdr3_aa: CASSPRLRRIEEKLFF; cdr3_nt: TGTGCCAGCAGCCCCCGGTTGAGGAGGATAGAGGAAAAACTGTTTTTT
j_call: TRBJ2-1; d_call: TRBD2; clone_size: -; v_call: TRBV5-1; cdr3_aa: CASSRTSGGGYEQFF; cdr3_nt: TGCGCCAGCAGTCGGACTAGCGGGGGTGGGTATGAGCAGTTCTTC
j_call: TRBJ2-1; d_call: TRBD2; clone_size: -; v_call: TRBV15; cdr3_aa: CATSRGAGGRHNEQFF; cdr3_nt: TGTGCCACCAGCAGAGGAGCGGGGGGACGCCACAATGAGCAGTTCTTC
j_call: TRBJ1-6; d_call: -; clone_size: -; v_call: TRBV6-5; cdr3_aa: CASSYRGSSPLHF; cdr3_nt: TGTGCCAGCAGTTATAGGGGATCTTCACCCCTCCACTTT
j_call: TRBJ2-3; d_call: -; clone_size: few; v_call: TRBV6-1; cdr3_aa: CASNRVRNTQYF; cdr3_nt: TGTGCCAGCAACAGGGTGAGGAATACGCAGTATTTT
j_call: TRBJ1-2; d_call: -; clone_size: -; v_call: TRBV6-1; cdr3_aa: CASRGRGYYGYTF; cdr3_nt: TGTGCCAGCAGGGGTCGGGGCTACTATGGCTACACCTTC
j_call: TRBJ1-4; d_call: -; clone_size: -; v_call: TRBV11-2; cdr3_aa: CASSFLGPPADEKLFF; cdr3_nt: TGTGCCAGCAGCTTTCTGGGGCCACCAGCTGATGAAAAACTGTTTTTT
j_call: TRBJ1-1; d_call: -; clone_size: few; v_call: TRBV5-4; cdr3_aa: CASSLGAGIGTEAFF; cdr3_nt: TGTGCCAGCAGCTTGGGAGCAGGGATAGGAACTGAAGCTTTCTTT
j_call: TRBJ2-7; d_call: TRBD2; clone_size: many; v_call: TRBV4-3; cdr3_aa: CASSPETSGSLYF; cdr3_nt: TGCGCCAGCAGCCCAGAGACTAGCGGGAGCCTCTACTTC
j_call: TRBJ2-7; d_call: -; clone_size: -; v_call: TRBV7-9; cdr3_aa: CASSLRQSYEQYF; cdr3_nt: TGTGCCAGCAGCTTGAGACAGTCCTACGAGCAGTACTTC
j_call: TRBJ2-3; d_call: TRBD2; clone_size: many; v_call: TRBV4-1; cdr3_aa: CASSQPGLAAGGTDTQYF; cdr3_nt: TGCGCCAGCAGCCAACCGGGACTAGCGGCGGGAGGCACAGATACGCAGTATTTT
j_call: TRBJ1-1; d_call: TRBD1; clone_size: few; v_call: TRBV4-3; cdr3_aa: CASSYTGGSLNTEAFF; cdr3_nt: TGCGCCAGCAGCTACACAGGGGGCTCATTGAACACTGAAGCTTTCTTT
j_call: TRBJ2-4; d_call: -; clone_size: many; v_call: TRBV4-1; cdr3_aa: CASSHTVTENIQYF; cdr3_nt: TGCGCCAGCAGCCATACGGTTACCGAAAACATTCAGTACTTC
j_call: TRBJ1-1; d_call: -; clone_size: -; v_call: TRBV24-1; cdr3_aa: CATRARGGFTEAFF; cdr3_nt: TGTGCCACCCGTGCCCGCGGAGGGTTCACTGAAGCTTTCTTT
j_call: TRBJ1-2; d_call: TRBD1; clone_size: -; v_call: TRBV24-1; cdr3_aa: CATSDRQGFDGYTF; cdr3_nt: TGTGCCACCAGTGACAGACAGGGCTTCGATGGCTACACCTTC
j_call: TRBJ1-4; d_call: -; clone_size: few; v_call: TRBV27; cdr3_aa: CASSLDRFDEKLFF; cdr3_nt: TGTGCCAGCAGTCTAGACAGGTTCGACGAAAAACTGTTTTTT
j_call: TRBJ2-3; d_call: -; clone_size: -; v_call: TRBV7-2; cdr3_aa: CASSYDLMADTQYF; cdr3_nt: TGTGCCAGCAGCTACGACCTTATGGCTGATACGCAGTATTTT
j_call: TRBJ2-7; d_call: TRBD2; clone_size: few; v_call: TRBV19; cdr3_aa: CASSRTSISEQYF; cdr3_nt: TGTGCCAGTAGTCGGACTAGCATCTCCGAGCAGTACTTC
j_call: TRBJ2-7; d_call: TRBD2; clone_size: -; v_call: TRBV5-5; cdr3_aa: CASSLTGTSGGYEQYF; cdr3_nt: TGTGCCAGCAGCTTGACGGGGACTAGCGGAGGCTACGAGCAGTACTTC
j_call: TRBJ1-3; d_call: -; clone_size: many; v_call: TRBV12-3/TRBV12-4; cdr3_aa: CASSLEARSGNTIYF; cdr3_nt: TGTGCCAGCAGTTTAGAGGCCAGGTCGGGAAACACCATATATTTT
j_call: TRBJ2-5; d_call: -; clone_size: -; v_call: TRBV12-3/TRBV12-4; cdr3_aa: CASSLYRDYQETQYF; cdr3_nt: TGTGCCAGCAGTCTATACCGGGACTACCAAGAGACCCAGTACTTC
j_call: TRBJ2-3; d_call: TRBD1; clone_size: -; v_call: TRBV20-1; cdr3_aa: CSARAQGADNTQYF; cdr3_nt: TGCAGTGCTAGAGCACAGGGGGCTGATAATACGCAGTATTTT
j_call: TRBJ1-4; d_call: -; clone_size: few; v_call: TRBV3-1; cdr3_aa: CASSLRGQGANEKLFF; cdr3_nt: TGTGCCAGCAGCTTAAGAGGGCAGGGAGCTAATGAAAAACTGTTTTTT
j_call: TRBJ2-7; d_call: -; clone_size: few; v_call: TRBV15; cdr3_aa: CATSRDLRSKGSYEQYF; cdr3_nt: TGTGCCACCAGCAGAGATTTACGGTCCAAGGGCTCCTACGAGCAGTACTTC
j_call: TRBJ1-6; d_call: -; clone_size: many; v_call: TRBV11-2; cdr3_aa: CASSLRSSGPTHF; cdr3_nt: TGTGCCAGCAGCTTACGTTCGTCAGGCCCAACCCACTTT
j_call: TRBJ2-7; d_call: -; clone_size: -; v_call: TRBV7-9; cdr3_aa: CASSHPPLGEQYF; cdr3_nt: TGTGCCAGCAGCCACCCCCCTTTGGGCGAGCAGTACTTC
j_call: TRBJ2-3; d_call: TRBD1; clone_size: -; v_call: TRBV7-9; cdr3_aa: CASSPGTGVNTDTQYF; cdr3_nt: TGTGCCAGCAGCCCCGGCACAGGGGTGAACACAGATACGCAGTATTTT